This T cell receptor beta chain comes out of a study of blood T cell repertoires in COVID-19. The CDR3 is 12 amino acids. V dropped 6 bases and J dropped 10 bases, with 13 bases sitting between them. In germline, CDR1 is MNHNY, CDR2 SVGAGI (reference sequence). Sequenced by immunoSEQ multiplex PCR; TCRdb stores in-frame clones only, minus some. The sample holds 90,000 to 150,000 clones; around 86% are singletons and the top ten take approximately 11%. The chain combines TRBV6-6 with TRBJ1-5; the D is unclear. The TCR was taken from an elderly man with acute or convalescent COVID-19. Material: peripheral blood. The CDR3 is CASRYTTLPQHF. The CDR3 coding sequence is TGTGCCAGCAGGTACACCACCCTACCCCAGCATTTT.